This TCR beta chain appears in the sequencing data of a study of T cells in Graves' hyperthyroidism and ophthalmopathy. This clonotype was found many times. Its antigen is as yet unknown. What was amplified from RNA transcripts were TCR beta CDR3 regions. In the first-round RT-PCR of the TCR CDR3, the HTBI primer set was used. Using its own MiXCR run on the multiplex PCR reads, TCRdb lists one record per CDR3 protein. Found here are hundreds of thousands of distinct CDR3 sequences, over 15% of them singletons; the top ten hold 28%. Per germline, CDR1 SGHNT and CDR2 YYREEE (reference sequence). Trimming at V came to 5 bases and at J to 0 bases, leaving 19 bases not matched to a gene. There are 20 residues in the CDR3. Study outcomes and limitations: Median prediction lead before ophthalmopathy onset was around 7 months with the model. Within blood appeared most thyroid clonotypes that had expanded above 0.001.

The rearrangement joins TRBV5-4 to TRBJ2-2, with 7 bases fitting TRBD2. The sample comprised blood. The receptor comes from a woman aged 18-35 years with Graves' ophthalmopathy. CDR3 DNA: TGTGCCAGCAGATCTAGACCCCTTATGCGGGAGAAATCGAACACCGGGGAGCTGTTTTTT. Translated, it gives CASRSRPLMREKSNTGELFF.